Each of the 18 T cell receptor beta chains below was sequenced from the same sample in a study of long-term antiretroviral therapy in people with HIV. A v3.0 immunoSEQ assay was performed at survey level. The assay was immunoSEQ multiplex PCR, and TCRdb's table has in-frame clones only and misses some. Here the sample spans roughly 23,000 clones, around 86% being singletons. Specimen: unsorted PBMCs, collected 1.8 years before starting antiretroviral therapy. The receptors here all came from a woman aged 25 to 39 with HIV.

V is TRBV5-1 and J is TRBJ2-6; D ambiguous. The CDR3 extends over 16 amino acids. Trimming cost V 4 bases and J 2 bases, with 13 bases left between them. Germline CDR1 and CDR2: SGHRS and YFSETQ. Here the CDR3 DNA reads TGCGCCAGCAGCACGGCCGCAGGTACTGGGGCCAACGTCCTGACTTTC. As protein: CASSTAAGTGANVLTF.

J is TRBJ1-1 and V is TRBV25-1; the match to TRBD1 covers 8 bases. Germline CDR1 MGHDK, CDR2 SYGVNS. The CDR3 has 17 amino acids. Losses at the gene ends were 6 bases for V and 3 bases for J; bases not matched to a gene: 15. The CDR3: CASSRGAGTGSYTEAFF. The CDR3, as DNA: TGTGCCAGCAGCAGGGGGGCCGGGACAGGCAGTTACACTGAAGCTTTCTTT.

V and J are TRBV2 and TRBJ2-5, with TRBD2 matching 9 bases. The germline CDR1 and CDR2 sequences are SNHLY and FYNNEI. Trimming removed 5 bases from V and 4 bases from J; junction bases left unmatched: 8. CDR3 length: 15 residues. CDR3 loop: CASSIRRGGAETQYF. The DNA for the CDR3 is TGTGCCAGCAGTATCAGGCGGGGGGGTGCAGAGACCCAGTACTTC.

The chain joins TRBV28 to TRBJ2-7; D possibly corresponds to TRBD1 (6 bases). The CDR3 contains 12 residues. Deletions cut 5 bases from V and 4 bases from J, with 9 bases between. Per the germline V gene, CDR1 is MDHEN and CDR2 is SYDVKM. In DNA form, the CDR3 reads TGTGCCAGCAGTCGCAGGGGATACGAGCAGTACTTC. This codes for CASSRRGYEQYF.

V gene TRBV6-6 combines with J gene TRBJ2-7, with D possibly TRBD1 on 5 matching bases. This CDR3 is 15 amino acids long. Between the trimmed V and J ends, which lost 7 bases and 4 bases, there was a span of 20 bases. From germline, CDR1 is MNHNY and CDR2 SVGAGI (reference sequence). The CDR3 DNA sequence: TGTGCCAGCATCCAGGGCCGGGCAGGCGGTTACGAGCAGTACTTC. Translating gives CASIQGRAGGYEQYF.

V is TRBV5-1 and J is TRBJ1-1, with TRBD1 as a possible D gene (5 bases). The CDR3 sequence is 15 residues long. CDR1 and CDR2 from the germline V gene are SGHRS and YFSETQ. The V gene lost 4 bases and the J gene lost 1 base, with 14 bases spanning the gap. The CDR3 spells CASSPPRVGNTEAFF. In DNA form, the CDR3 reads TGCGCCAGCAGCCCACCCAGGGTAGGGAACACTGAAGCTTTCTTT.

This chain links TRBV2 with TRBJ1-4; D gene unclear. The ends were cut back, 3 bases at V and 16 bases at J, with 21 bases in the middle. This CDR3 contains 14 residues. The V gene's germline CDR1 is SNHLY and CDR2 FYNNEI. The DNA of the CDR3 is TGTGCCAGCAGTGACCCAACTTTTAAGGGTTGCACGTTTTTT. Its protein product is CASSDPTFKGCTFF. The whole variable domain, filled in from reference TRBV2 and TRBJ1-4, reads EPEVTQTPSHQVTQMGQEVILRCVPISNHLYFYWYRQILGQKVEFLVSFYNNEISEKSEIFDDQFSVERPDGSNFTLKIRSTKLEDSAMYFCASSDPTFKGCTFFGSGTQLSVL.

The J gene is TRBJ1-3, the V gene TRBV28; possibly TRBD1 for D (5 bases). V was clipped by 3 bases and J by 3 bases, with 12 bases between them. Germline V gene sequence: CDR1 MDHEN, CDR2 SYDVKM. The CDR3 totals 15 residues. The CDR3: CASSFQGSVGNTIYF. For the CDR3, the DNA is TGTGCCAGCAGTTTCCAGGGTTCGGTTGGAAACACCATATATTTT.

This clone occurred a few times. The rearrangement uses TRBV4-2 and TRBJ2-3; no firm D call. V lost 4 bases and J 5 bases, leaving 19 bases between the germline ends. The length of the CDR3 is 16 residues. Germline CDR1 is LGHNA and CDR2 is YNFKEQ. CDR3 in DNA: TGTGCCAGCAGCCCTAACGGGCGTTCTTTAGGAGATACGCAGTATTTT. Its translation: CASSPNGRSLGDTQYF.

V is TRBV2 and J is TRBJ1-5; no clear D gene. The ends were cut back, 3 bases at V and 2 bases at J, with 17 bases in the middle. The CDR3 is 17 residues long. Germline V lookup: CDR1 SNHLY, CDR2 FYNNEI. CDR3 DNA: TGTGCCAGCAGTGATGGGAACAGACCCTCGGGCAATCAGCCCCAGCATTTT. This gives the protein CASSDGNRPSGNQPQHF. The variable domain in full, with the rest retrieved from reference TRBV2 and TRBJ1-5, is EPEVTQTPSHQVTQMGQEVILRCVPISNHLYFYWYRQILGQKVEFLVSFYNNEISEKSEIFDDQFSVERPDGSNFTLKIRSTKLEDSAMYFCASSDGNRPSGNQPQHFGDGTRLSIL.

The V call is TRBV29-1, the J call TRBJ2-1, with D tentatively TRBD1 or TRBD2 (6 bases each). Germline CDR1 SQVTM, CDR2 ANQGSEA. This CDR3 comprises 13 residues. Trimming shortened V by 7 bases and J by 4 bases, and 14 bases separated the two germline ends. The CDR3 loop reads CSGGRGAYNEQFF. The CDR3 coding sequence is TGCAGCGGTGGTAGGGGGGCTTACAATGAGCAGTTCTTC.

The chain has TRBV5-1 and TRBJ1-2; perhaps TRBD1 as D (6 bases). The CDR3 consists of 15 residues. Germline V gene sequence: CDR1 SGHRS, CDR2 YFSETQ. Deletions cut 0 bases from V and 2 bases from J, with 11 bases between. CDR3 sequence: CASSLGTVLNYGYTF. Here the CDR3 DNA reads TGCGCCAGCAGCTTGGGGACAGTTTTAAACTATGGCTACACCTTC.

V and J are TRBV7-8 and TRBJ2-2; 9 bases are shared with TRBD1. The ends lost 3 bases at V and 1 base at J; junction bases unmatched: 3. Germline-derived CDR1 and CDR2 are SGHVS and FQNEAQ. The CDR3 is 16 residues long. The CDR3 DNA reads TGTGCCAGCAGCTTCGGACAGGGGCTGAACACCGGGGAGCTGTTTTTT. This codes for CASSFGQGLNTGELFF.

The chain is built from TRBV6-1 and TRBJ1-2; D uncertain. Germline CDR1 is MNHNS and CDR2 is SASEGT. There are 14 residues in the CDR3. V lost 3 bases to trimming and J lost 4 bases, with 12 bases between them. The CDR3 loop reads CASSESPWAYGYTF. CDR3 nucleotide sequence: TGTGCCAGCAGTGAGTCCCCTTGGGCCTATGGCTACACCTTC.

The genes are TRBV30 and TRBJ2-1; D is tentatively TRBD1 or TRBD2 (5 bases each). V lost 4 bases and J 9 bases, leaving 19 bases between the germline ends. The CDR3 length is 14 residues. Looked up from germline, CDR1 is GTSNPN and CDR2 is SVGIG (reference sequence). The DNA for the CDR3 is TGTGCCTGGAAACCTCCTGGGGGTTCGGGTGAGCAGTTCTTC. This sequence encodes CAWKPPGGSGEQFF.

The chain carries TRBV5-1 and TRBJ2-2; possible D gene TRBD2, 7 bases. This CDR3 comprises 14 residues. CDR1 is SGHRS and CDR2 is YFSETQ in the germline V gene. The V end was cut by 3 bases, the J end by 8 bases, with 14 bases between. The CDR3 DNA follows: TGCGCCAGCAGCTCCTCCGGGGGGCAGGGGGAGCTGTTTTTT. Translated, it gives CASSSSGGQGELFF. Drawing the rest from reference TRBV5-1 and TRBJ2-2, the complete variable domain is KAGVTQTPRYLIKTRGQQVTLSCSPISGHRSVSWYQQTPGQGLQFLFEYFSETQRNKGNFPGRFSGRQFSNSRSEMNVSTLELGDSALYLCASSSSGGQGELFFGEGSRLTVL.

This clone has more than one count but fewer than ten. The chain has TRBV27 and TRBJ1-6, with D possibly TRBD1 on 6 matching bases. There are 15 residues in the CDR3. Germline values: CDR1 MNHEY, CDR2 SMNVEV (reference sequence). Trimming removed 4 bases at V and 7 bases at J, with 14 bases between. CDR3 protein: CASSWDKGDNSPLHF. As DNA, the CDR3 is TGTGCCAGCAGTTGGGATAAGGGGGACAATTCACCCCTCCACTTT.

The genes are TRBV27 and TRBJ2-7, with TRBD2 identical over 14 bases. The CDR3 runs to 17 residues. CDR1 MNHEY and CDR2 SMNVEV come from the germline V gene (reference sequence). With 5 bases clipped from V and 3 bases from J, the junction kept 9 bases outside the gene matches. CDR3 nucleotides: TGTGCCAGCAGTCAGACTAGCGGGGGGGCAAGGAGCTACGAGCAGTACGTC. It translates to CASSQTSGGARSYEQYV.